This TCR beta chain is from a study of Ad26.COV2.S vaccination and SARS-CoV-2 variants. In the study overall: The COV1001 Ad26.COV2.S trial arm included the donor. Dosing was one shot or two shots 56 days apart.

Sample treatment: some 19 received Ad26.COV2.S at low or high dose, single or two shots; five or six received placebo; per-sample allocation not given. Samples were taken on day 63 after the first vaccine or placebo injection. The vaccine delivered Wuhan-strain SARS-CoV-2 spike through an Ad26 vector. Trimming at V came to 2 bases and at J to 7 bases, leaving 7 bases not matched to a gene. The CDR3 consists of 15 residues. In germline, CDR1 is SGHNT, CDR2 YYREEE (reference sequence). Repertoires were generated with immunoSEQ multiplex PCR, while TCRdb's copy carries only in-frame clones and drops some. The top ten clones hold more than 1.5% of a sample with about 460,000 clones, about 88% of them seen once.

Source: peripheral blood, taken in a trial of Ad26.COV2.S vaccine versus placebo. This receptor was obtained from a person between 18 and 59 years old who received the Ad26.COV2.S COVID-19 vaccine or a placebo. The V gene is TRBV5-4, the J gene TRBJ2-1, with 9 positions matching TRBD2. The CDR3 reads CASSFRAGGLNEQFF. The CDR3 DNA sequence: TGTGCCAGCAGCTTCCGAGCGGGGGGATTGAATGAGCAGTTCTTC.